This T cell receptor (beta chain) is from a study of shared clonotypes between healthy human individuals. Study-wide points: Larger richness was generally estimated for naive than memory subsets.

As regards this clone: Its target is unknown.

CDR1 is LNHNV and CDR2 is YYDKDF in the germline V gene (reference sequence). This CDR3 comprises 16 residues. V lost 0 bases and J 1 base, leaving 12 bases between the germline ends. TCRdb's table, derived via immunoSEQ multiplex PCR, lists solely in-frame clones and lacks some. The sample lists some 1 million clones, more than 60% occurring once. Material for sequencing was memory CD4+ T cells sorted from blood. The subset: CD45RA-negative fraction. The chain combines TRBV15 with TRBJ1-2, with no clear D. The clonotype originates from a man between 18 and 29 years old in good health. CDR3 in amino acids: CATSRDVSLYNYGYTF. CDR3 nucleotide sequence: TGTGCCACCAGCAGAGATGTCAGCCTTTATAACTATGGCTACACCTTC.